A single sample gave rise to the 19 T cell receptor beta chains below, sequenced in a study of blood T cell repertoires in COVID-19. Profiled with immunoSEQ multiplex PCR; TCRdb holds only in-frame clones, not every one. The data hold approximately 210,000 clones, with about 85% observed a single time. Sequenced sample: peripheral blood. Receptors were obtained from a man aged 40-49 years with acute or convalescent COVID-19.

This clone came up a few times. The chain links TRBV7-9 to TRBJ1-1, with D possibly matching TRBD1 (5 bases). This CDR3 comprises 14 residues. V gave up 7 bases and J gave up 5 bases, with 17 bases separating them. CDR1 and CDR2 from the germline V gene are SEHNR and FQNEAQ (reference sequence). The CDR3 DNA reads as TGTGCCAGCACCACAGCGCGGGGCGGTACTGAAGCTTTCTTT. It encodes CASTTARGGTEAFF.

This clone showed up just once. The rearrangement uses TRBV19 and TRBJ2-1; 7 bases fit TRBD2. The CDR3 consists of 15 residues. Per germline, CDR1 LNHDA and CDR2 SQIVND (reference sequence). V lost 3 bases to trimming and J lost 1 base; unmatched junction nucleotides: 3. The chain's CDR3 is CASSIASGSYNEQFF. CDR3 sequence (DNA): TGTGCCAGTAGTATCGCTAGCGGTTCCTACAATGAGCAGTTCTTC.

Only a few counts were recorded for this clone. As DNA, the CDR3 is TGCGCCAGCAGCTTGGCCGGCTCTGGGGCCAACGTCCTGACTTTC. It encodes CASSLAGSGANVLTF. V usage is TRBV5-1 and J usage is TRBJ2-6, with no clear D. Trimming shortened V by 0 bases and J by 0 bases, and 4 bases separated the two germline ends. The germline CDR1 and CDR2 sequences are SGHRS and YFSETQ. The CDR3 spans 15 residues.

J is TRBJ2-1 and V is TRBV19, with a weak D call TRBD1 (5 bases). Trimming took off 5 bases at V and 5 bases at J, with 16 bases between the two ends. This CDR3 has 15 residues. Germline lookup yields CDR1 LNHDA and CDR2 SQIVND (reference sequence). The DNA for the CDR3 is TGTGCCAGTAGTGGAATCAGGGTTCGCGACAATGAGCAGTTCTTC. Translating it yields CASSGIRVRDNEQFF.

V gene TRBV7-8 combines with J gene TRBJ1-2, with 7 bases fitting TRBD1. Germline-derived CDR1 and CDR2 are SGHVS and FQNEAQ. This CDR3 comprises 17 residues. V shed 1 base, J shed 0 bases, and the junction held 8 bases outside the gene matches. The CDR3 is CASSLEGTVRANYGYTF. The CDR3 DNA sequence: TGTGCCAGCAGCTTAGAGGGGACAGTCCGCGCTAACTATGGCTACACCTTC.

The chain recombines TRBV10-3 with TRBJ1-1, with D hard to call. Per germline, CDR1 ENHRY and CDR2 SYGVKD. There are 13 residues in the CDR3. The germline V and J ends were trimmed by 0 bases and 7 bases, with 9 bases remaining between them. The CDR3 DNA follows: TGTGCCATCAGTGAGTCCCAACACCTTGAAGCTTTCTTT. Protein product: CAISESQHLEAFF.

V and J are TRBV6-5 and TRBJ1-2; TRBD1 matches at 9 bases. J was trimmed by 3 bases and V by 5 bases; bases with no gene match: 7. This CDR3 is built from 15 residues. The germline V gene has CDR1 MNHEY and CDR2 SVGAGI. CDR3 sequence reads: CASSQPGQGYYGYTF. The CDR3, as DNA: TGTGCCAGCAGTCAACCGGGACAGGGTTACTATGGCTACACCTTC.

V gene TRBV7-9 combines with J gene TRBJ2-7; a possible D gene is TRBD1 (5 bases). The V and J ends lost 0 bases and 5 bases respectively, with 14 bases between them. The CDR3 contains 15 residues. CDR1 is SEHNR, CDR2 FQNEAQ, per germline (reference sequence). The CDR3 protein is CASSLAQGKKNEQYF. CDR3 DNA: TGTGCCAGCAGCTTAGCGCAGGGTAAGAAAAACGAGCAGTACTTC.

CDR3 in DNA: TGTGCCAGCAGGCAGGGACAAAACAATCAGCCCCAGCATTTT. This codes for CASRQGQNNQPQHF. The chain carries TRBV6-6 and TRBJ1-5, with D maybe TRBD1 (6 bases). Germline V gene data show CDR1 as MNHNY and CDR2 as SVGAGI (reference sequence). The CDR3 has 14 residues. V was trimmed by 6 bases and J by 3 bases, leaving 12 bases between them.

This clone was observed a single time. The CDR3 DNA follows: TGCAGCGTTGTTGTACTAGACGGCGGGGAGCTGTTTTTT. It translates to CSVVVLDGGELFF. The genes are TRBV29-1 and TRBJ2-2; TRBD2 is a possible D gene (5 bases). The CDR3 spans 13 residues. The V gene's germline CDR1 is SQVTM and CDR2 ANQGSEA. Trimming stripped 4 bases from V and 7 bases from J, with 13 bases between.

The rearrangement joins TRBV13 to TRBJ1-3; 7 nucleotides agree with TRBD1. This CDR3 region has 16 residues. Germline V gene sequence: CDR1 PRHDT, CDR2 FYEKMQ (reference sequence). V shed 2 bases and J 0 bases; nucleotides not matched to a gene: 4. The CDR3 DNA follows: TGTGCCAGCAGCTTACAGGGGGTCCCCTCTGGAAACACCATATATTTT. Translation: CASSLQGVPSGNTIYF.

The CDR3 is CASSPPGARNQPQHF. CDR3 coding DNA: TGTGCCAGCTCACCACCGGGGGCCCGCAATCAGCCCCAGCATTTT. The chain couples TRBV18 to TRBJ1-5, with D possibly TRBD1 on 6 matching bases. With 0 bases removed from V and 2 bases from J, the gap between germline ends came to 8 bases. The CDR3 is 15 amino acids. Germline loops: CDR1 KGHSH, CDR2 LQKENI.

V gene TRBV5-1 combines with J gene TRBJ2-3; D uncertain. V was shortened by 6 bases and J by 2 bases, with 19 bases between the two germline ends. CDR3 length equals 16 residues. Germline loops: CDR1 SGHRS, CDR2 YFSETQ. For the CDR3, the DNA is TGCGCCAGCATGCCTGTAGCATCGACCGTCACAGATACGCAGTATTTT. Encoded protein: CASMPVASTVTDTQYF.

This clone was counted a single time. J is TRBJ2-2 and V is TRBV19; TRBD2 agrees at 8 bases. The germline gives CDR1 LNHDA, CDR2 SQIVND (reference sequence). The CDR3 is 14 residues long. Trimming removed 6 bases from V and 5 bases from J; junction bases left unmatched: 5. This chain's CDR3 is CASSPTSVTGELFF. The CDR3 DNA is TGTGCCAGTAGCCCGACTAGCGTTACCGGGGAGCTGTTTTTT. The full variable domain, its missing parts supplied by reference TRBV19 and TRBJ2-2, is DGGITQSPKYLFRKEGQNVTLSCEQNLNHDAMYWYRQDPGQGLRLIYYSQIVNDFQKGDIAEGYSVSREKKESFPLTVTSAQKNPTAFYLCASSPTSVTGELFFGEGSRLTVL.

This clone was detected a few times. The rearrangement uses TRBV3-1 (or the pseudogene TRBV3-2) and TRBJ1-5, with D perhaps matching TRBD1 (6 bases). The CDR3 is made up of 18 amino acids. V was clipped by 1 base and J by 5 bases, with 21 bases between them. From germline, CDR1 is LGHDT and CDR2 YNNKEL (reference sequence). In DNA, the CDR3 is TGTGCCAGCAGCCAAGGGGGTCCGGGGGGGCCCCAATATCAGCCCCAGCATTTT. It specifies CASSQGGPGGPQYQPQHF.

This chain joins TRBV7-6 and TRBJ2-3; D ambiguous. This CDR3 has 13 amino acids. Trimming stripped 1 base from V and 6 bases from J, with 8 bases between. CDR1 and CDR2 (germline): SGHVS, FNYEAQ. CDR3 DNA sequence: TGTGCCAGCAGCTTAGGCACGCGGGATACGCAGTATTTT. It is translated as CASSLGTRDTQYF. The full variable domain, its missing parts supplied by reference TRBV7-6 and TRBJ2-3, is GAGVSQSPRYKVTKRGQDVALRCDPISGHVSLYWYRQALGQGPEFLTYFNYEAQQDKSGLPNDRFSAERPEGSISTLTIQRTEQRDSAMYRCASSLGTRDTQYFGPGTRLTVL.

The J gene is TRBJ1-6, the V gene TRBV7-8, with TRBD1 matching over 9 bases. The CDR3 has 15 residues. With V trimmed by 5 bases and J by 4 bases, 3 bases remained unmatched. Per germline, CDR1 SGHVS and CDR2 FQNEAQ. The CDR3 sequence: CASSLGQGYNSPLHF. The CDR3 DNA reads TGTGCCAGCAGCCTTGGACAGGGGTATAATTCACCCCTCCACTTT.

The chain links TRBV25-1 to TRBJ1-2; 10 bases are shared with TRBD1. This CDR3 region has 16 residues. The V segment lost 3 bases and the J segment 5 bases; nucleotides outside the gene matches: 9. CDR1 and CDR2 (germline): MGHDK, SYGVNS. The CDR3 loop is CASSDQRTGGVYGYTF. CDR3 DNA: TGTGCCAGCAGTGACCAACGGACAGGGGGGGTTTATGGCTACACCTTC.

This chain joins TRBV7-9 and TRBJ2-2; TRBD2 aligns across 10 bases. Germline V gene sequence: CDR1 SEHNR, CDR2 FQNEAQ (reference sequence). This CDR3 contains 17 residues. V dropped 9 bases and J dropped 2; count of bases not matched to a gene: 12. CDR3 protein: CASLRLAGTDNTGELFF. In nucleotides, the CDR3 is TGTGCCAGTTTGAGACTAGCGGGCACCGATAACACCGGGGAGCTGTTTTTT. Based on the CDR3 plus reference TRBV7-9 and TRBJ2-2, the full variable domain is DTGVSQNPRHKITKRGQNVTFRCDPISEHNRLYWYRQTLGQGPEFLTYFQNEAQLEKSRLLSDRFSAERPKGSFSTLEIQRTEQGDSAMYLCASLRLAGTDNTGELFFGEGSRLTVL.